This passage covers 8 T cell receptor beta chains from one sample sequenced in a study of blood T cell repertoires in COVID-19. Sequencing used immunoSEQ multiplex PCR; TCRdb keeps in-frame clones, though not all of them. The sample has roughly 230,000 clones; about 83% are singletons. Material for sequencing was peripheral blood. These receptors were obtained from a man between 35 and 55 years old with active or convalescent COVID-19.

The J gene is TRBJ1-2, the V gene TRBV27, with 8 bases that match TRBD1. V gave up 6 bases and J gave up 4 bases; unmatched junction bases: 10. The CDR3 sequence is 15 residues long. Looked up from germline, CDR1 is MNHEY and CDR2 is SMNVEV (reference sequence). CDR3 bases: TGTGCCAGCAGCCCGACAGGGGTTAAAAGCTATGGCTACACCTTC. Translated: CASSPTGVKSYGYTF.

J is TRBJ1-4 and V is TRBV7-9; D not resolved. The germline CDR1 and CDR2 sequences are SEHNR and FQNEAQ (reference sequence). The CDR3 extends over 15 amino acids. V dropped 2 bases and J dropped 3 bases, with 10 bases sitting between them. CDR3 sequence reads: CASSLPSEANEKLFF. Written as DNA, the CDR3 is TGTGCCAGCAGCTTACCGTCAGAAGCTAATGAAAAACTGTTTTTT.

This clone was observed once. J is TRBJ2-5 and V is TRBV3-1 (or the pseudogene TRBV3-2); 14 bases agree with TRBD2. Germline CDR1 is LGHDT and CDR2 is YNNKEL (reference sequence). The CDR3 length is 15 residues. V gave up 4 bases and J gave up 4 bases; unmatched junction bases: 2. CDR3 sequence reads: CASSLGTSGGETQYF. The DNA for the CDR3 is TGTGCCAGCAGCCTCGGGACTAGCGGGGGAGAGACCCAGTACTTC.

This chain joins TRBV30 and TRBJ1-2, with a possible D match to TRBD1 (6 bases). Germline lookup yields CDR1 GTSNPN and CDR2 SVGIG (reference sequence). Trimming left V 5 bases short and J 4 bases short, with 20 bases between. The CDR3 has 15 amino acids. CDR3 region: CAWGRYGTSVYGYTF. The CDR3 DNA follows: TGTGCCTGGGGCCGATACGGGACAAGCGTCTATGGCTACACCTTC. The full variable domain, completed using reference TRBV30 and TRBJ1-2, is SQTIHQWPATLVQPVGSPLSLECTVEGTSNPNLYWYRQAAGRGLQLLFYSVGIGQISSEVPQNLSASRPQDRQFILSSKKLLLSDSGFYLCAWGRYGTSVYGYTFGSGTRLTVV.

This chain connects TRBV21-1 to TRBJ2-2; the table's D gene call, TRBD1, was not cross checked with the DNA. TRBV21-1 is flagged as a pseudogene. The CDR3 runs 15 residues. This chain's CDR3 is CASSIDRARTGELFF. Here the CDR3 DNA reads TGTGCCAGCAGCATCGACAGGGCTCGCACCGGGGAGCTGTTTTTT.

V and J are TRBV25-1 and TRBJ2-7; tentative D call: TRBD2 (6 bases). The CDR3 runs to 15 residues. The V gene's germline CDR1 is MGHDK and CDR2 SYGVNS. V lost 1 base and J lost 3, with 13 bases in between. CDR3 region: CASSEFGGGNYEQYF. The CDR3 nucleotides are TGTGCCAGCAGTGAATTTGGGGGAGGAAACTACGAGCAGTACTTC.

The chain is built from TRBV19 and TRBJ1-6, with D perhaps TRBD1 (5 bases). The V and J ends lost 4 bases and 6 bases respectively, with 10 bases between them. This CDR3 comprises 14 residues. CDR1 LNHDA and CDR2 SQIVND come from the germline V gene (reference sequence). The CDR3 DNA is TGTGCCAGTAGTACTGGGACTTCTAATTCACCCCTCCACTTT. This gives the protein CASSTGTSNSPLHF.

The chain is built from TRBV3-1 (or the pseudogene TRBV3-2) and TRBJ1-5; TRBD1 matches at 7 bases. The CDR3 is 14 amino acids. The ends lost 4 bases at V and 7 bases at J; junction bases unmatched: 7. Germline CDR1 reads LGHDT; CDR2 reads YNNKEL (reference sequence). The CDR3 DNA follows: TGTGCCAGCAGCCCCACAGGGGCGCAACAGCCCCAGCATTTT. Its translation is CASSPTGAQQPQHF.